This TCR beta chain was found in a study of T cell responses to AZD1222 COVID-19 vaccine. The study's findings and limits: A rise in Spike-specific TCR breadth and depth followed two AZD1222 doses.

The sample holds one count of this clone. Its antigen is still unknown. Data came from immunoSEQ multiplex PCR; TCRdb stores just in-frame clones and leaves some out. The table has over 150,000 clones, roughly nine tenths seen once. V was pared by 4 bases and J by 4 bases, with 2 bases of the junction left unmatched. Per germline, CDR1 SGHKS and CDR2 YYEKEE (reference sequence). The CDR3 sequence is 14 residues long. This chain links TRBV5-5 with TRBJ2-2, with 9 bases fitting TRBD1. The sequence came from an adult in good health. The sequencing here drew on peripheral blood, taken on day 0 of AZD1222 vaccination. The CDR3 coding sequence is TGTGCCAGCAGCGCGACAGGGGGCACCGGGGAGCTGTTTTTT. This gives the protein CASSATGGTGELFF.